This TCR beta chain derives from a study of technical replicates of blood from a handful of donors. Sequenced by immunoSEQ multiplex PCR; TCRdb stores in-frame clones only, minus some. The profile shows roughly 68,000 clones, roughly 86% of them singletons. V was clipped by 6 bases and J by 5 bases; unmatched bases: 13. The CDR3 covers 17 residues. Germline CDR1 and CDR2: MNHEY and SMNVEV (reference sequence). V gene TRBV27 combines with J gene TRBJ2-2; TRBD2 aligns across 9 bases. The receptor was isolated from a human donor in good health. Some clones in this sample may be carry-over from other donors' samples. The source material was PBMCs. The CDR3 sequence: CASRGAGSGGQTGELFF. The CDR3 DNA reads TGTGCCAGCAGGGGGGCCGGTAGCGGGGGACAAACCGGGGAGCTGTTTTTT.